This T cell receptor (beta chain) was sequenced during a study of technical replicates of blood from a handful of donors. Produced via immunoSEQ multiplex PCR; TCRdb's table is partial and in-frame only. The sample has about 82,000 clones, 85% to 95% seen once. The V end lost 0 bases, the J end lost 8 bases, and 14 bases lay between the germline ends. Germline values: CDR1 MNHNY, CDR2 SVGAGI (reference sequence). The CDR3 runs 15 residues. The material sequenced was T cells isolated from PBMCs. This chain uses TRBV6-6 with TRBJ2-1; weak D call: TRBD2 (5 bases). The TCR was taken from a human donor in good health. The CDR3 coding sequence is TGTGCCAGCAGTTACTCGAGTGTTAGCGAGGATGAGCAGTTCTTC. It is translated as CASSYSSVSEDEQFF.